The 19 T cell receptor beta chains presented below share a single source sample, sequenced in a study of OX40 agonist ivuxolimab in advanced cancers. Receptor amplification or capture employed the immunoSEQ multiplex PCR assay. TCRdb obtained this table from immuneACCESS and retained in-frame rearrangements with V and J assigned. These tables miss some clones; where compared with another copy, unresolved V genes account for less than half of the shortfall, and the remainder is unexplained. The sample data list some 98,000 clones, and more than 85% of these were observed just once. In total, the top ten clones hold 0.3% to 0.4% of the sample. The source material was CD4+ or CD8+ T cells sorted from blood, sampled in a trial of the OX40 agonist ivuxolimab. Receptors were obtained from an adult with an advanced solid tumor such as melanoma, head and neck, liver or kidney cancer.

The CDR3 loop is CASSVGTKRQFF. The CDR3 nucleotides are TGTGCCAGCAGTGTAGGAACGAAGCGGCAGTTCTTC. The chain uses TRBV2 and TRBJ2-1, with D unresolved. Trimming took 4 bases from V and 12 from J, leaving 13 bases between them. The CDR3 has 12 residues. Germline CDR1 reads SNHLY; CDR2 reads FYNNEI. The whole variable domain, remainder taken from reference TRBV2 and TRBJ2-1, is EPEVTQTPSHQVTQMGQEVILRCVPISNHLYFYWYRQILGQKVEFLVSFYNNEISEKSEIFDDQFSVERPDGSNFTLKIRSTKLEDSAMYFCASSVGTKRQFFGPGTRLTVL.

This chain links TRBV6-1 with TRBJ2-7; TRBD2 might be the D (6 bases). Germline CDR1 MNHNS, CDR2 SASEGT. Trimming pared 7 bases from V and 0 bases from J, leaving 13 bases between. There are 14 residues in the CDR3. The DNA for the CDR3 is TGTGCCAGCAAGGGGACTCCAAGCTCCTACGAGCAGTACTTC. Its translation: CASKGTPSSYEQYF.

The sample holds one count of this clone. V usage is TRBV5-5 and J usage is TRBJ2-3, with TRBD2 as a possible D gene (5 bases). The CDR3 extends over 14 amino acids. Germline V CDR1 and CDR2: SGHKS, YYEKEE (reference sequence). V lost 0 bases and J lost 2, with 7 bases in between. The chain's CDR3 is CASSLVTTTDTQYF. CDR3 sequence (DNA): TGTGCCAGCAGCTTGGTGACTACCACAGATACGCAGTATTTT.

The genes are TRBV14 and TRBJ1-2, with D tentatively TRBD1 (6 bases). V was clipped by 3 bases and J by 7 bases, with 18 bases between them. The CDR3 loop spans 15 amino acids. Germline values: CDR1 SGHDN, CDR2 FVKESK. The CDR3: CASSHLPRDILGYTF. CDR3 nucleotide sequence: TGTGCCAGCAGCCACCTTCCAAGGGACATCCTTGGCTACACCTTC.

V gene TRBV6-5 combines with J gene TRBJ2-7; TRBD1 matches 8 bases. Germline-derived CDR1 and CDR2 are MNHEY and SVGAGI. The CDR3 spans 15 residues. After removal of 4 bases from V and 5 bases from J, the junction contained 10 bases not matched to a gene. The chain's CDR3 is CASSSGQGASHEQYF. In nucleotides, the CDR3 is TGTGCCAGCAGTTCTGGACAGGGTGCAAGTCACGAGCAGTACTTC.

This clone showed up just once. V gene TRBV2 combines with J gene TRBJ1-5; D perhaps matches TRBD1 (5 bases). CDR1 and CDR2 (germline): SNHLY, FYNNEI. This CDR3 has 14 amino acids. V gave up 9 bases and J gave up 4 bases, with 16 bases separating them. CDR3: CASTSRGGNQPQHF. In DNA, the CDR3 is TGTGCCAGTACCTCTCGGGGGGGGAATCAGCCCCAGCATTTT. The full variable domain, rest sourced from reference TRBV2 and TRBJ1-5, is EPEVTQTPSHQVTQMGQEVILRCVPISNHLYFYWYRQILGQKVEFLVSFYNNEISEKSEIFDDQFSVERPDGSNFTLKIRSTKLEDSAMYFCASTSRGGNQPQHFGDGTRLSIL.

In its sample, this clone was seen once. The chain combines TRBV6-5 with TRBJ2-3; no clear D. The CDR3 has 14 residues. The ends were cut back, 6 bases at V and 11 bases at J, with 21 bases in the middle. CDR1 and CDR2 from the germline V gene are MNHEY and SVGAGI. CDR3 nucleotide sequence: TGTGCCAGCAGCCCGGGTGGACGCCCCATTGGGCAGTATTTT. It specifies CASSPGGRPIGQYF.

This clone appeared once. The CDR3 region is CASSLAGDSYEQYF. CDR3 in DNA: TGTGCCAGCAGCCTCGCGGGAGACTCCTACGAGCAGTACTTC. This chain connects TRBV9 to TRBJ2-7; TRBD2 agrees at 7 bases. J was trimmed by 0 bases and V by 4 bases; bases with no gene match: 4. Germline CDR1 reads SGDLS; CDR2 reads YYNGEE. CDR3 length: 14 amino acids. The variable domain in full, completed from reference TRBV9 and TRBJ2-7, reads DSGVTQTPKHLITATGQRVTLRCSPRSGDLSVYWYQQSLDQGLQFLIQYYNGEERAKGNILERFSAQQFPDLHSELNLSSLELGDSALYFCASSLAGDSYEQYFGPGTRLTVT.

This clone appeared a single time. The rearrangement links TRBV7-2 to TRBJ2-7; D is possibly TRBD1 or TRBD2 (6 bases each). This CDR3 has 14 amino acids. Per the germline V gene, CDR1 is SGHTA and CDR2 is FQGNSA. Trimming stripped 1 base from V and 6 bases from J, with 13 bases between. Here the CDR3 DNA reads TGTGCCAGCAGCTTAGGAGGTTGGGGGGCCGAGCAGTACTTC. Protein sequence: CASSLGGWGAEQYF.

The J gene is TRBJ2-7, the V gene TRBV7-2; TRBD2 agrees at 7 bases. This CDR3 is built from 14 residues. The germline V gene has CDR1 SGHTA and CDR2 FQGNSA. Unmatched junction bases numbered 7, after V lost 5 bases and J lost 3 bases. The CDR3 DNA sequence: TGTGCCAGCAGCCCCCGACCGGGAGGCTACGAGCAGTACTTC. It is translated as CASSPRPGGYEQYF.

The genes are TRBV6-1 and TRBJ2-5, with TRBD1 identical over 9 bases. This CDR3 region has 13 residues. V gave up 8 bases and J gave up 5 bases; unmatched junction bases: 6. Germline V gene lookup returns CDR1 MNHNS and CDR2 SASEGT. This CDR3 reads CASRDRDGETQYF. CDR3 nucleotides: TGTGCCAGCCGGGACAGGGATGGTGAGACCCAGTACTTC.

In its sample, this clone was seen a few times. J is TRBJ1-1 and V is TRBV29-1; TRBD1 matches 9 bases. CDR3 length: 11 residues. Germline assignment: CDR1 SQVTM and CDR2 ANQGSEA. Trimming took 7 bases from V and 8 from J; bases not matched to a gene: 5. The CDR3 is CSGITGGEAFF. The CDR3 region has the DNA TGCAGCGGAATAACAGGGGGCGAAGCTTTCTTT. Full variable domain (outside the CDR3, taken from reference TRBV29-1 and TRBJ1-1): SAVISQKPSRDICQRGTSLTIQCQVDSQVTMMFWYRQQPGQSLTLIATANQGSEATYESGFVIDKFPISRPNLTFSTLTVSNMSPEDSSIYLCSGITGGEAFFGQGTRLTVV.

The chain combines TRBV19 with TRBJ2-3; unclear D gene. Trimming removed 3 bases at V and 2 bases at J, with 9 bases between. Germline-derived CDR1 and CDR2 are LNHDA and SQIVND (reference sequence). The CDR3 covers 14 residues. CDR3 bases: TGTGCCAGTAGTATCCAAACAGTCACAGATACGCAGTATTTT. Protein: CASSIQTVTDTQYF.

This clone was seen a handful of times. The CDR3 here is CASSQTSGTGELFF. The DNA of the CDR3 is TGTGCCAGCTCACAGACTAGCGGCACCGGGGAGCTGTTTTTT. This sequence joins TRBV18 and TRBJ2-2; 9 bases fit TRBD2. Germline loops: CDR1 KGHSH, CDR2 LQKENI. Germline trimming cut 4 bases from V and 4 bases from J; bases unmatched to any gene: 1. The CDR3 has 14 amino acids.

The chain carries TRBV28 and TRBJ2-3; 7 bases match TRBD2. The junction had 15 bases not matched to a gene; V was cut back by 4 bases and J by 5 bases. CDR1 is MDHEN, CDR2 SYDVKM, per germline. The CDR3 is made up of 17 amino acids. CDR3 nucleotides: TGTGCCAGCAGTTACTCTGTCGGACTAGGTGGAGTAGATACGCAGTATTTT. Translating gives CASSYSVGLGGVDTQYF.

This sequence joins TRBV5-6 and TRBJ2-3; 10 bases map to TRBD2. Germline V gene sequence: CDR1 SGHDT, CDR2 YYEEEE. V lost 1 base and J lost 7; bases outside the gene matches: 9. CDR3 length equals 16 residues. CDR3 sequence reads: CASSLWSSGSLHTQYF. The CDR3 coding sequence is TGTGCCAGCAGCTTGTGGTCTAGCGGGAGCTTGCATACGCAGTATTTT.

The CDR3 reads CASSLSVGGKDTQYF. CDR3 nucleotide sequence: TGTGCCAGCAGCTTATCTGTAGGAGGGAAAGATACGCAGTATTTT. The rearrangement joins TRBV11-3 to TRBJ2-3; tentatively, D is TRBD2 (6 bases). Germline loops: CDR1 SGHNT, CDR2 YENEEA. The V gene lost 2 bases and the J gene lost 5 bases, with 14 bases spanning the gap. This CDR3 comprises 15 residues.

This clone has only a few counts. This chain links TRBV19 with TRBJ2-1, with D possibly TRBD2 on 6 matching bases. This CDR3 spans 18 amino acids. The V end lost 7 bases, the J end lost 4 bases, and 26 bases lay between the germline ends. Per the germline V gene, CDR1 is LNHDA and CDR2 is SQIVND (reference sequence). The CDR3 coding sequence is TGTGCCAGTACTACGACCTGGGAGCGAGCGGGTTTTTACAATGAGCAGTTCTTC. It translates to CASTTTWERAGFYNEQFF.

This sequence joins TRBV7-8 and TRBJ2-7; TRBD2 aligns across 8 bases. Germline-derived CDR1 and CDR2 are SGHVS and FQNEAQ. The J segment lost 2 bases and the V segment lost 4 bases, leaving 10 bases of the junction unmatched. The CDR3 length is 16 residues. CDR3 in DNA: TGTGCCAGCAGCTCCTTTTCCGGGACTAGTACCTACGAGCAGTACTTC. This sequence encodes CASSSFSGTSTYEQYF.